These 15 T cell receptor beta chains were sequenced from one sample in a study of cytomegalovirus exposure and HLA in healthy donors (dated 2017 in TCRdb). To prepare the library, the immunoSEQ multiplex PCR assay was applied. TCRdb took this table from immuneACCESS and kept in-frame rearrangements with V and J called. Such tables lack part of the clones; where checked against another copy, unresolved V genes explain under half of the gap, and the rest is unexplained. The sample records 160,000 or so clones, 87% of which are singletons. 1.4% of the sample comes from the top ten. Material for sequencing was PBMCs. Source of these receptors: a woman in her thirties in good health and CMV-seronegative.

The rearrangement uses TRBV21-1 and TRBJ1-2; the table's D gene call, TRBD1, was not cross checked with the DNA. TRBV21-1 is reported as a pseudogene. CDR3 size: 13 residues. For the CDR3, the DNA is TGTGCCAGCAGCAAGACAGGGAGGAATGGCTACACCTTC. Protein: CASSKTGRNGYTF.

The rearrangement joins TRBV6-6 to TRBJ1-2; 7 positions match TRBD1. There are 15 residues in the CDR3. Germline V gene sequence: CDR1 MNHNY, CDR2 SVGAGI (reference sequence). V lost 6 bases and J lost 7; bases outside the gene matches: 14. CDR3 sequence reads: CASRLGTAIGRGYTF. CDR3 sequence (DNA): TGTGCCAGCAGGCTCGGGACAGCTATAGGACGTGGCTACACCTTC.

This clone has only one observation. This sequence joins TRBV7-9 and TRBJ2-6, with D maybe TRBD1 (5 bases). V lost 3 bases, J lost 1 base, and 7 bases lay in between. The CDR3 loop spans 15 amino acids. Germline-derived CDR1 and CDR2 are SEHNR and FQNEAQ (reference sequence). The CDR3 is CASSFQGSGANVLTF. The CDR3 DNA sequence: TGTGCCAGCAGCTTTCAGGGATCTGGGGCCAACGTCCTGACTTTC. Full variable domain (rest looked up from reference TRBV7-9 and TRBJ2-6): DTGVSQNPRHKITKRGQNVTFRCDPISEHNRLYWYRQTLGQGPEFLTYFQNEAQLEKSRLLSDRFSAERPKGSFSTLEIQRTEQGDSAMYLCASSFQGSGANVLTFGAGSRLTVL.

In this sample, this clone turned up once. The gene calls are TRBV5-4 and TRBJ2-1, with a possible D match to TRBD2 (5 bases). The length of the CDR3 is 15 residues. From germline, CDR1 is SGHNT and CDR2 YYREEE (reference sequence). The V and J ends lost 0 bases and 4 bases respectively, with 11 bases between them. CDR3 amino acids: CASSLAGRGYNEQFF. DNA of the CDR3: TGTGCCAGCAGCTTGGCCGGTCGGGGTTACAATGAGCAGTTCTTC.

This chain joins TRBV6-5 and TRBJ2-1; D ambiguous. Germline values: CDR1 MNHEY, CDR2 SVGAGI. Trimming stripped 2 bases from V and 8 bases from J, with 4 bases between. The CDR3 runs to 11 residues. CDR3 protein: CASSYLYEQFF. Here the CDR3 DNA reads TGTGCCAGCAGTTACCTCTATGAGCAGTTCTTC.

This clone has only one observation. The rearrangement links TRBV2 to TRBJ1-5; 10 bases are shared with TRBD1. The CDR3 loop spans 14 amino acids. Germline CDR1 and CDR2: SNHLY and FYNNEI. V trimming: 5 bases; J trimming: 9 bases; junction bases outside the gene matches: 7. The CDR3 spells CASSPGQGYWPQHF. The DNA of the CDR3 is TGTGCCAGCAGTCCGGGACAGGGGTATTGGCCCCAGCATTTT.

The J gene is TRBJ2-7, the V gene TRBV5-1, with a tentative D call TRBD2 (5 bases). V lost 0 bases to trimming and J lost 3 bases, with 10 bases between them. Germline V gene data show CDR1 as SGHRS and CDR2 as YFSETQ. This CDR3 region has 14 residues. CDR3 coding DNA: TGCGCCAGCAGCTTGGATGTAGGGAGCTACGAGCAGTACTTC. Translation: CASSLDVGSYEQYF.

J is TRBJ1-6 and V is TRBV15, with D tentatively TRBD1 (5 bases). Trimming took 4 bases from V and 9 from J, leaving 13 bases between them. This CDR3 spans 14 amino acids. Germline CDR1 is LNHNV and CDR2 is YYDKDF (reference sequence). DNA for the CDR3: TGTGCCACCAGCATTAAGAGGACAACTTCACCCCTCCACTTT. Its protein is CATSIKRTTSPLHF.

This chain links TRBV19 with TRBJ1-1, with 8 nucleotides matching TRBD1. V lost 3 bases and J lost 4; bases outside the gene matches: 4. The CDR3 has 14 amino acids. CDR1 and CDR2 (germline): LNHDA, SQIVND (reference sequence). CDR3 in DNA: TGTGCCAGTAGTATTGGACAGGGTAGCACTGAAGCTTTCTTT. Its translation: CASSIGQGSTEAFF.

This rearrangement joins TRBV4-2 to TRBJ1-2; D unresolved. The CDR3 length is 15 residues. CDR1 is LGHNA and CDR2 is YNFKEQ in the germline V gene. Trimming removed 0 bases at V and 0 bases at J, with 8 bases between. The CDR3 protein is CASSQDKGANYGYTF. CDR3 DNA sequence: TGTGCCAGCAGCCAAGATAAAGGAGCTAACTATGGCTACACCTTC.

The V gene is TRBV12-2, the J gene TRBJ2-7; the table calls TRBD1, which could not be checked here. TRBV12-2 is an annotated pseudogene. The CDR3 spans 21 residues. This chain's CDR3 is CASRLGSGKWTGDWDPYEQYF. The CDR3 DNA reads as TGTGCAAGTCGCTTAGGGTCGGGTAAATGGACAGGGGACTGGGATCCTTACGAGCAGTACTTC.

This clone has just one count. The chain uses TRBV27 and TRBJ2-3, with TRBD2 as a possible D gene (5 bases). The CDR3 consists of 13 residues. CDR1 MNHEY and CDR2 SMNVEV come from the germline V gene (reference sequence). With 6 bases removed from V and 3 bases from J, the gap between germline ends came to 10 bases. CDR3 bases: TGTGCCAGCAGCAAACGGGGTACAGATACGCAGTATTTT. Translation: CASSKRGTDTQYF.

The chain is built from TRBV4-3 and TRBJ1-1, with D perhaps matching TRBD1 (5 bases). V was cut by 1 base and J by 11 bases, with 14 bases left in between. The CDR3 runs to 13 residues. CDR1 and CDR2 (germline): LGHNA, YSLEER. The CDR3 loop reads CASSQGQPGRAFF. CDR3 DNA sequence: TGCGCCAGCAGCCAAGGACAGCCTGGGAGGGCTTTCTTT.

The chain uses TRBV5-4 and TRBJ1-1; TRBD1 aligns across 8 bases. Germline assignment: CDR1 SGHNT and CDR2 YYREEE (reference sequence). V was clipped by 0 bases and J by 6 bases; unmatched bases: 7. This CDR3 has 15 amino acids. CDR3 region: CASSLGTGWGAEAFF. The CDR3 coding sequence is TGTGCCAGCAGCTTGGGGACAGGGTGGGGTGCTGAAGCTTTCTTT.

The chain couples TRBV12-5 to TRBJ2-2, with TRBD2 identical over 9 bases. CDR3 length equals 16 residues. The germline gives CDR1 LGHNT, CDR2 FRNRAP. The trim removed 2 bases at V and 4 bases at J, leaving 5 bases unmatched. CDR3 nucleotides: TGTGCTAGTGGTTTGATAGCGGGGGAATTCACCGGGGAGCTGTTTTTT. Amino acids: CASGLIAGEFTGELFF.